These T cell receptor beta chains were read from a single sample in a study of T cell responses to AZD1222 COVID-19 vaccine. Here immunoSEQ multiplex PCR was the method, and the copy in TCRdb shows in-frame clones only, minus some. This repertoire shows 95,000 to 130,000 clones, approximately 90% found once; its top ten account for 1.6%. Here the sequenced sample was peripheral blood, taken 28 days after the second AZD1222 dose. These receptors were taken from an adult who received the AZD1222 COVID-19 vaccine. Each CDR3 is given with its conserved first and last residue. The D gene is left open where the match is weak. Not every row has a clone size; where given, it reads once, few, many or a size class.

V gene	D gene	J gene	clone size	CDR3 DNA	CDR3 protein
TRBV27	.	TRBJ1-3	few	TGTGCCAGCAGGGGTCTTGGAGGGATTGGCTCTGGAAACACCATATATTTT	CASRGLGGIGSGNTIYF
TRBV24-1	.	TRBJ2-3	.	TGTGCCACCAGCGAAGGGGGTAGTGTCACTGATACGCAGTATTTT	CATSEGGSVTDTQYF
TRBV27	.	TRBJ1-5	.	TGTGCCAGCAGTGGGGGCGAGATCAATCAGCCCCAGCATTTT	CASSGGEINQPQHF
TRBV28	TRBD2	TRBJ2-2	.	TGTGCCAGCAGTTTGCCACAAAGCGGGAGGGCCACCCGTTCGAACACCGGGGAGCTGTTTTTT	CASSLPQSGRATRSNTGELFF
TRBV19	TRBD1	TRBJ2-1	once	TGTGCCAGTAGTACACAGGGGCTTGGCTTGGATGAGCAGTTCTTC	CASSTQGLGLDEQFF
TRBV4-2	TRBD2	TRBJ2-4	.	TGTGCCAGCAGCCAAGACGGGACTAGCGGGAAGGAAAACATTCAGTACTTC	CASSQDGTSGKENIQYF
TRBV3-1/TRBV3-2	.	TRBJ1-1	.	TGTGCCAGCAGCCAAGTCCAGATGGGGAACACTGAAGCTTTCTTT	CASSQVQMGNTEAFF
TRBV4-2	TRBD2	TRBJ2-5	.	TGTGCCAGCAGCCAAGCAAGCGGGAGTGAGACCCAGTACTTC	CASSQASGSETQYF
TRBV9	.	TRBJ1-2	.	TGTGCCAGCAGCCGTCCCGGGACTGGTAACTATGGCTACACCTTC	CASSRPGTGNYGYTF
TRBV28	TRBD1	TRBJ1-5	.	TGTGCCAGCAGTTTCGGCCAGGGGGCGGGCAATCAGCCCCAGCATTTT	CASSFGQGAGNQPQHF
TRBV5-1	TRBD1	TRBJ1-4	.	TGCGCCAGCAGCTTAGGGGGCGCGACTAATGAAAAACTGTTTTTT	CASSLGGATNEKLFF
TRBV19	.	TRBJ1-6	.	TGTGCCACCTCCTTGGATGGAAGTAATTCACCCCTCCACTTT	CATSLDGSNSPLHF
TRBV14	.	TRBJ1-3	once	TGTGCCAGCAGCCAAGATTCCAGCTCTGGAAACACCATATATTTT	CASSQDSSSGNTIYF
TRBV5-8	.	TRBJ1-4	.	TGTGCCAGCAGCCTTTCGGGACGTACGAATGAAAAACTGTTTTTT	CASSLSGRTNEKLFF
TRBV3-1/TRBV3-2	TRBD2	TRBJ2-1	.	TGTGCCAGCAGCTTCGTTAGTAGCGGGAGTCGTGGTGAGCAGTTCTTC	CASSFVSSGSRGEQFF
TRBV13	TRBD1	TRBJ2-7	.	TGTGCCAGCAGCTTAGATGGCAGGGGGTTGCACGAGCAGTACTTC	CASSLDGRGLHEQYF
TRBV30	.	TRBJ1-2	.	TGTGCCTGGAGTGTGGGGCGGTACTATGGCTACACCTTC	CAWSVGRYYGYTF
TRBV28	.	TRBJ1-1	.	TGTGCCAGCAGTTTAGGGGGGGAGAACACTGAAGCTTTCTTT	CASSLGGENTEAFF
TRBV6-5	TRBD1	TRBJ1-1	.	TGTGCCAGCAGTTACTACAGGGGCCTCGGGGGCACTGAAGCTTTCTTT	CASSYYRGLGGTEAFF
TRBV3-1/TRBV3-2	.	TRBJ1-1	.	TGTGCCAGCAGCCAACCAGGTTTGAACACTGAAGCTTTCTTT	CASSQPGLNTEAFF
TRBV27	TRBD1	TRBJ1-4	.	TGTGCCAGCAGTACAGGGGAGTCAACTAATGAAAAACTGTTTTTT	CASSTGESTNEKLFF
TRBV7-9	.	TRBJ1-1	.	TGTGCCAGCAGCTTTAGGCAGGGGAGCACTGAAGCTTTCTTT	CASSFRQGSTEAFF
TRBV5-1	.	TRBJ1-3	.	TGCGCCAGCAGCTTGAGTGACACTGGAAACACCATATATTTT	CASSLSDTGNTIYF
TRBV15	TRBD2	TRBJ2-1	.	TGTGCCACCAGCCCTGGGGCGGGAGAGCTAACCTACAATGAGCAGTTCTTC	CATSPGAGELTYNEQFF
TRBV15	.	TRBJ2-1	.	TGTGCCACCAGCAGAGATTTAATAGAATGGGGGAATGAGCAGTTCTTC	CATSRDLIEWGNEQFF
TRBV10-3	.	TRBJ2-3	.	TGTGCCACCAATATTGGCGGGACCAGGGATACGCAGTATTTT	CATNIGGTRDTQYF
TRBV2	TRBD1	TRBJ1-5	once	TGTGCCAGCACCCGGGACACAGGGGATCAGCCCCAGCATTTT	CASTRDTGDQPQHF
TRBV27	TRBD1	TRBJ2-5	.	TGTGCCAGCAGTTTTGGGCAGGGGGCAGGAGAGACCCAGTACTTC	CASSFGQGAGETQYF
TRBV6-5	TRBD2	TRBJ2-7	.	TGTGCCAGCAGTAGGGGCGGGAGGGCATACGAGCAGTACTTC	CASSRGGRAYEQYF
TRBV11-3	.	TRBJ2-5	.	TGTGCCAGCAGCTCAGGAGAGACCCAGTACTTC	CASSSGETQYF
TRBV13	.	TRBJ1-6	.	TGTGCCAGCAGCTTATATAGGAGCTCCTATAATTCACCCCTCCACTTT	CASSLYRSSYNSPLHF
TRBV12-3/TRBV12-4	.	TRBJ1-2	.	TGTGCCAGCAGGGACCAGGCCTATGGCTACACCTTC	CASRDQAYGYTF
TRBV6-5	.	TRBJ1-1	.	TGTGCCAGCAGTTCGACAGGAATGAACACTGAAGCTTTCTTT	CASSSTGMNTEAFF
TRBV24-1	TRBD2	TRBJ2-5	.	TGTGCCACCAGTGATTCAGGCCCAGCGGGAGGGCGTAGAGAGACCCAGTACTTC	CATSDSGPAGGRRETQYF
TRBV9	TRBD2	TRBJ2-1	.	TGTGCCAGCAGCGTAGCAGGCGCGGGAGGGCCGAATGAGCAGTTCTTC	CASSVAGAGGPNEQFF
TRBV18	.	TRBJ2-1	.	TGTGCCAGCTCACCTATGGGATCCTACAATGAGCAGTTCTTC	CASSPMGSYNEQFF
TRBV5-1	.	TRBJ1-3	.	TGCGCCAGCAGCTTGTTTCCGGTGGCGTCTGGAAACACCATATATTTT	CASSLFPVASGNTIYF